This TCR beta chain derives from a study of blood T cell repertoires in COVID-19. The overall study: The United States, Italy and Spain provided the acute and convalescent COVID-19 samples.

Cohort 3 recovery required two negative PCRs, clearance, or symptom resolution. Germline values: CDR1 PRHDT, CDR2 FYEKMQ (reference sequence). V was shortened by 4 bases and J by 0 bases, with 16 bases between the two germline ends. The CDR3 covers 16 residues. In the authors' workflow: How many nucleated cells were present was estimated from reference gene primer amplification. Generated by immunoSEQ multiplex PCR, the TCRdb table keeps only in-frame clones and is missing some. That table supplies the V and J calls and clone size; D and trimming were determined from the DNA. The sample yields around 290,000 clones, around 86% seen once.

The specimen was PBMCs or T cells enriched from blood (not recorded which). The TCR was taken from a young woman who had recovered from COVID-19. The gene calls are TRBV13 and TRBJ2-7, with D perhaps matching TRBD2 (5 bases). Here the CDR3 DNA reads TGTGCCAGCAGCTCCCGTGGGTGGGAGAGCTCCTACGAGCAGTACTTC. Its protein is CASSSRGWESSYEQYF.